These T cell receptor beta chains were read from a single sample in a study of shared T cell receptors in the human thymus. Assay: immunoSEQ multiplex PCR; the TCRdb copy retains only in-frame clones and omits some. Counted here are 700,000 or so clones, 70% to 90% occurring once; the ten biggest clones make up over 0.008%. This same sample was also taken into another study, of human thymus T cells.

Source material: thymocytes. Receptor source: a girl less than two years old with a congenital heart defect. Both conserved end residues are part of each CDR3. A D gene is named only where the DNA matches it firmly. Clone size, where shown, is once, few, many, or a class for clones that have expanded.

v_gene	abundance	j_gene	d_gene	CDR3nt	CDR3aa
TRBV6-5	.	TRBJ1-2	.	TGTGCCAGCAGTTACTTCCAGGGGAGCGGCTACACCTTC	CASSYFQGSGYTF
TRBV12-5	.	TRBJ2-5	TRBD1	TGTGCTAGTGGCCACAACAGGGGAGAGACCCAGTACTTC	CASGHNRGETQYF
TRBV12-5	.	TRBJ1-1	.	TGTGCTAGTGGAAGTAGAGGACACCAGAACACTGAAGCTTTCTTT	CASGSRGHQNTEAFF
TRBV28	.	TRBJ2-3	TRBD2	TGTGCCAGCAGTCTTGCCTCTAGCGGCCGCACAGATACGCAGTATTTT	CASSLASSGRTDTQYF
TRBV6-5	.	TRBJ1-6	TRBD1	TGTGCCAGCAGTTACCTCGACAGGGCTAGCTCACCCCTCCACTTT	CASSYLDRASSPLHF
TRBV5-6	.	TRBJ1-1	TRBD1	TGTGCCAGCAGCTTGGACCAGGGGGCCAACACTGAAGCTTTCTTT	CASSLDQGANTEAFF
TRBV25-1	.	TRBJ1-5	TRBD1	TGTGCCAGCAGCAGCGACAGGGAGTACAATCAGCCCCAGCATTTT	CASSSDREYNQPQHF
TRBV6-1	.	TRBJ1-4	.	TGTGCCAGCAGTGAAGGGGGGGATGGCCTCGGTAGCGCGAATGAAAAACTGTTTTTT	CASSEGGDGLGSANEKLFF
TRBV21-1	.	TRBJ1-2	.	TGTGCCAGCAGCAAAGGAAAGACAGGGGGGGGAACCAACTATGGCTACACCTTC	CASSKGKTGGGTNYGYTF
TRBV27	.	TRBJ1-6	TRBD1	TGTGCCAGCAGTTCCCCAGACAGGGGATATTCCCCCCTCCACTTT	CASSSPDRGYSPLHF
TRBV6-6	few	TRBJ2-1	.	TGTGCCATCGCGATAGGGGGGGGCCTGGATAATGAGCAGTTCTTC	CAIAIGGGLDNEQFF
TRBV19	.	TRBJ2-1	.	TGTGCCAGTAGCCCCCGTGGCCTTGAGCAGTTCTTC	CASSPRGLEQFF
TRBV5-6	.	TRBJ1-1	TRBD1	TGTGCCAGCAGCCTAGGACAGGGGGCCCGTCGGGCCACTGAAGCTTTCTTT	CASSLGQGARRATEAFF
TRBV6-1	.	TRBJ1-2	.	TGTGCCAGCAGAGCCCTCAGGGGTGGCTACACCTTC	CASRALRGGYTF
TRBV6-6	.	TRBJ2-5	.	TGTGCCAGCAGTTACTCGACGAGTTTGGGCGAGACCCAGTACTTC	CASSYSTSLGETQYF
TRBV5-4	.	TRBJ2-1	TRBD1	TGTGCCAGCAGCCGGACAGGGCCCGTCGCTGGTGAGCAGTTCTTC	CASSRTGPVAGEQFF
TRBV15	once	TRBJ2-3	.	TGTGCCACCAGCAGAGATTTTAGAAGTCGGGGGACTCGAGGGACTAGCACAGATACGCAGTATTTT	CATSRDFRSRGTRGTSTDTQYF